What follows are 18 T cell receptor beta chains derived from one specimen sequenced in a study of siplizumab effects on memory and regulatory T cells. Sequencing used immunoSEQ multiplex PCR; TCRdb keeps in-frame clones, though not all of them. The repertoire has about 110,000 clones, 85% to 95% of them found once; the top ten carry 0.32%. The sequencing sample was made of CD4+ T cells sorted from blood. The receptors derive from a human donor in good health.

The gene calls are TRBV5-6 and TRBJ1-1; possibly TRBD1 for D (6 bases). With 1 base removed from V and 4 bases from J, the gap between germline ends came to 14 bases. The CDR3 has 15 residues. In germline, CDR1 is SGHDT, CDR2 YYEEEE. CDR3 sequence reads: CASSLLAGAGTEAFF. The CDR3 coding sequence is TGTGCCAGCAGCTTGTTAGCAGGGGCGGGCACTGAAGCTTTCTTT.

CDR3 DNA: TGCGCCAGCAGCTTAGGGAGGCCTAGCACAGATACGCAGTATTTT. Its translation is CASSLGRPSTDTQYF. V usage is TRBV5-1 and J usage is TRBJ2-3; the D gene is possibly TRBD2 (6 bases). This CDR3 spans 15 amino acids. The germline gives CDR1 SGHRS, CDR2 YFSETQ. Between the trimmed V and J ends, which lost 2 bases and 0 bases, there was a span of 10 bases.

This rearrangement joins TRBV5-4 to TRBJ1-1; no definite D call. CDR3 length: 14 amino acids. The V gene's germline CDR1 is SGHNT and CDR2 YYREEE (reference sequence). V lost 4 bases, J lost 1 base, and 11 bases lay in between. The CDR3 region has the DNA TGTGCCAGCAGCGGAGACCGACAGAACACTGAAGCTTTCTTT. Translation: CASSGDRQNTEAFF.

The genes are TRBV30 and TRBJ1-4, with D tentatively TRBD1 (5 bases). V dropped 3 bases and J dropped 8 bases, with 13 bases sitting between them. Germline V lookup: CDR1 GTSNPN, CDR2 SVGIG (reference sequence). The CDR3 covers 13 residues. The DNA for the CDR3 is TGTGCCTGGAGCGGGGACTGGAGGGAAAAACTGTTTTTT. Encoded protein: CAWSGDWREKLFF.

The J gene is TRBJ2-1, the V gene TRBV30; 9 bases are shared with TRBD2. Trimming cost V 2 bases and J 1 base; bases outside gene matches: 6. CDR1 and CDR2 from the germline V gene are GTSNPN and SVGIG (reference sequence). The CDR3 sequence is 16 residues long. CDR3 in DNA: TGTGCCTGGAGTCCAATAGCGGGAGTGTCCTACAATGAGCAGTTCTTC. Protein: CAWSPIAGVSYNEQFF. Full variable domain (missing parts from reference TRBV30 and TRBJ2-1): SQTIHQWPATLVQPVGSPLSLECTVEGTSNPNLYWYRQAAGRGLQLLFYSVGIGQISSEVPQNLSASRPQDRQFILSSKKLLLSDSGFYLCAWSPIAGVSYNEQFFGPGTRLTVL.

The chain recombines TRBV19 with TRBJ2-7; D possibly matches TRBD1 or TRBD2 (5 bases each). Trimming stripped 5 bases from V and 6 bases from J, with 17 bases between. The CDR3 runs to 14 residues. Per the germline V gene, CDR1 is LNHDA and CDR2 is SQIVND (reference sequence). The CDR3 loop reads CASSRGPATGEQYF. The CDR3 DNA reads as TGTGCCAGTAGTCGGGGACCGGCTACAGGCGAGCAGTACTTC.

This sequence joins TRBV5-6 and TRBJ2-7; tentative D call: TRBD1 (5 bases). V lost 1 base and J 6 bases, leaving 8 bases between the germline ends. The CDR3 has 12 amino acids. Germline-derived CDR1 and CDR2 are SGHDT and YYEEEE. This CDR3 reads CASSLRGFEQYF. CDR3 DNA: TGTGCCAGCAGCTTGAGGGGTTTCGAGCAGTACTTC.

The rearrangement uses TRBV6-5 and TRBJ1-5; a weak D match, TRBD1 (5 bases). Germline CDR1 is MNHEY and CDR2 is SVGAGI. This CDR3 region has 14 residues. V dropped 6 bases and J dropped 3 bases, with 12 bases sitting between them. CDR3 bases: TGTGCCAGCAGCACTACAGGATTCAATCAGCCCCAGCATTTT. Translating it yields CASSTTGFNQPQHF.

The CDR3 region is CASSVVSDNEKLFF. The DNA for the CDR3 is TGTGCCAGCAGCGTAGTCAGTGATAATGAAAAACTGTTTTTT. The rearrangement links TRBV9 to TRBJ1-4; D ambiguous. CDR1 SGDLS and CDR2 YYNGEE come from the germline V gene. The CDR3 has 14 residues. V dropped 0 bases and J dropped 4 bases, with 7 bases sitting between them.

The chain combines TRBV19 with TRBJ2-7; 9 positions agree with TRBD2. The CDR3 loop spans 14 amino acids. In germline, CDR1 is LNHDA, CDR2 SQIVND (reference sequence). V shed 5 bases, J shed 2 bases, and the junction held 4 bases outside the gene matches. The CDR3 loop reads CASSFSGGPYEQYF. Written as DNA, the CDR3 is TGTGCCAGTAGTTTCAGCGGGGGGCCCTACGAGCAGTACTTC.

The J gene is TRBJ1-5, the V gene TRBV7-2; D might be TRBD1 (6 bases). CDR1 is SGHTA, CDR2 FQGNSA, per germline. There are 16 residues in the CDR3. V was pared by 6 bases and J by 0 bases, with 15 bases between. CDR3: CASRLQGSYSNQPQHF. In DNA, the CDR3 is TGTGCCAGCAGACTACAGGGTTCCTATAGCAATCAGCCCCAGCATTTT.

The V and J genes are TRBV27 and TRBJ2-5; D is unclear. The CDR3 length is 9 residues. Per the germline V gene, CDR1 is MNHEY and CDR2 is SMNVEV (reference sequence). Deletions cut 11 bases from V and 4 bases from J, with 5 bases between. CDR3 amino acids: CAGLETQYF. The CDR3 region has the DNA TGTGCCGGGCTAGAGACCCAGTACTTC.

The J gene is TRBJ2-5, the V gene TRBV2; 10 bases agree with TRBD2. The CDR3 totals 16 residues. Germline CDR1 reads SNHLY; CDR2 reads FYNNEI. With V trimmed by 3 bases and J by 2 bases, 6 bases remained unmatched. The CDR3 DNA sequence: TGTGCCAGCAGTGACAAGCTAGCGGGAGTACAAGAGACCCAGTACTTC. Its translation: CASSDKLAGVQETQYF.

This chain joins TRBV6-1 and TRBJ1-2; D remains unclear. This CDR3 is built from 13 residues. The V end was cut by 7 bases, the J end by 4 bases, with 13 bases between. CDR1 is MNHNS and CDR2 is SASEGT in the germline V gene. CDR3 coding DNA: TGTGCCAGCACCGTAGACGGCCCCTATGGCTACACCTTC. Residues: CASTVDGPYGYTF.

CDR3 bases: TGTGCCAGCAGCTTAGCCGAGGATTCCAAAAACATTCAGTACTTC. It specifies CASSLAEDSKNIQYF. The chain has TRBV7-9 and TRBJ2-4, with D uncertain. The CDR3 loop spans 15 amino acids. V was trimmed by 0 bases and J by 2 bases, leaving 8 bases between them. CDR1 and CDR2 from the germline V gene are SEHNR and FQNEAQ (reference sequence).

The chain employs TRBV6-5 and TRBJ2-3; TRBD2 aligns across 8 bases. Germline V gene lookup returns CDR1 MNHEY and CDR2 SVGAGI. J gave up 4 bases and V 2 bases, and 5 bases lay outside the gene matches. The CDR3 covers 15 residues. CDR3 coding DNA: TGTGCCAGCAGTTACGGACTAGCCAGGGCAGATACGCAGTATTTT. This translates into CASSYGLARADTQYF.

The V and J genes are TRBV7-8 and TRBJ2-7, with TRBD1 matching over 10 bases. The junction had 7 bases not matched to a gene; V was cut back by 4 bases and J by 4 bases. The length of the CDR3 is 15 residues. Germline V gene sequence: CDR1 SGHVS, CDR2 FQNEAQ. The CDR3 nucleotides read TGTGCCAGCAGCTCCCTACCGGGACAGGGGTACGAGCAGTACTTC. Its protein is CASSSLPGQGYEQYF.

The chain employs TRBV18 and TRBJ1-3; D is possibly TRBD1 (6 bases). The V gene lost 2 bases and the J gene lost 1 base, with 9 bases spanning the gap. Germline-derived CDR1 and CDR2 are KGHSH and LQKENI. This CDR3 contains 15 residues. CDR3 nucleotides: TGTGCCAGCTCACCAAACAGGGAGTCTGGAAACACCATATATTTT. The encoded protein is CASSPNRESGNTIYF.